The rows below give T cell receptor beta chains drawn from one sample of a study of beta chain features in type 1 diabetes. Produced via immunoSEQ multiplex PCR; TCRdb's table is partial and in-frame only. The sample includes about 130,000 clones, around 9% of them seen just once. The specimen was central memory CD4+ T cells from blood. These receptors were obtained from a man aged 25 to 40 with type 1 diabetes. Both conserved end residues are part of each CDR3. The order of the fields is clone size, V gene, J gene, D gene, CDR3 DNA, CDR3 protein. A D gene is named only where the DNA matches it firmly. Not every row has a clone size; where given, it reads once, few, many or a size class.

few	TRBV7-2	TRBJ2-7	.	TGTGCCAGCAGCACTCAAGCGTTAGGAGTGGACGAGCAGTACTTC	CASSTQALGVDEQYF
.	TRBV4-3	TRBJ2-1	TRBD1	TGCGCCAGCAGCCACCCCCAGGGGGGACAGGGGGCATATGAGCAGTTCTTC	CASSHPQGGQGAYEQFF
.	TRBV5-4	TRBJ2-3	TRBD2	TGTGCCAGCAGCTTTAGACTAGCGGGGGCAACAGATACGCAGTATTTT	CASSFRLAGATDTQYF
few	TRBV7-2	TRBJ1-6	.	TGTGCCAGCAGCTCGATGTCAGGGGCTAATTCACCCCTCCACTTT	CASSSMSGANSPLHF
few	TRBV9	TRBJ1-1	TRBD1	TGTGCCAGCAGCGTAAGGGCAGGGGGCAATGAAGCTTTCTTT	CASSVRAGGNEAFF
few	TRBV5-1	TRBJ2-3	.	TGCGCCAGCAGCAGGGACACCCAGGGGACAGATACGCAGTATTTT	CASSRDTQGTDTQYF
few	TRBV6-1	TRBJ1-1	TRBD1	TGTGCCAGCAGTGAAGGGCAGGGGGCAATTGAAGCTTTCTTT	CASSEGQGAIEAFF
.	TRBV5-4	TRBJ1-1	TRBD1	TGTGCCAGCAGCTTGGGAGGGGGACAGGGGGACACTGAAGCTTTCTTT	CASSLGGGQGDTEAFF
few	TRBV7-8	TRBJ2-7	.	TGTGCCAGCAGCTTAGTAGCGGCTCTTAGATACGAGCAGTACTTC	CASSLVAALRYEQYF
few	TRBV29-1	TRBJ2-7	TRBD2	TGCAGCGTTGCATCTAGCGGGGGGTCCTACGAGCAGTACTTC	CSVASSGGSYEQYF
.	TRBV30	TRBJ2-5	.	TGTGCCTGGGAGGACGGGGGAGGAGAGACCCAGTACTTC	CAWEDGGGETQYF
.	TRBV9	TRBJ2-1	.	TGTGCCAGCAGCGTGTCCCCATCCCCCAATGAGCAGTTCTTC	CASSVSPSPNEQFF
few	TRBV29-1	TRBJ2-3	.	TGCAGCGTCGCACAGTGGGATACGCAGTATTTT	CSVAQWDTQYF
.	TRBV18	TRBJ1-1	.	TGTGCCAGCTCACCAGAACAGGACACTGAAGCTTTCTTT	CASSPEQDTEAFF
few	TRBV7-3	TRBJ2-5	TRBD2	TGTGCCAGCAGCGCACTAACTACTAGCGGGGGCGGGACCCAGTACTTC	CASSALTTSGGGTQYF
few	TRBV29-1	TRBJ2-7	TRBD2	TGCAGCGTTGGCGGGACTAGCGGGGGTTCCGAGCAGTACTTC	CSVGGTSGGSEQYF
.	TRBV5-1	TRBJ2-2	.	TGCGCCAGCAGCTTGAGGGCGGGATCGAACACCGGGGAGCTGTTTTTT	CASSLRAGSNTGELFF
few	TRBV11-3	TRBJ2-2	TRBD1	TGTGCCAGCAGCTTTGACAGGGACACCGGGGAGCTGTTTTTT	CASSFDRDTGELFF
few	TRBV5-1	TRBJ2-6	.	TGCGCCAGCGGCGCTGGGGAGTGGGCCGGGGCCAACGTCCTGACTTTC	CASGAGEWAGANVLTF
few	TRBV6-1	TRBJ1-2	.	TGTGCCAGCAGAGAACAGGGTAGAAGCGATGGCTACACCTTC	CASREQGRSDGYTF
.	TRBV5-1	TRBJ2-3	.	TGCGCCAGCAGCTTGGACTCAGGGGCCGGCACAGATACGCAGTATTTT	CASSLDSGAGTDTQYF
.	TRBV29-1	TRBJ1-2	TRBD1	TGCAGCGTCTACGGACAGGCTACAACTAACTATGGCTACACCTTC	CSVYGQATTNYGYTF